These 17 T cell receptor beta chains share one sample of origin, sequenced in a study of glioma-infiltrating T cells. TCR alpha and beta CDR3 regions were amplified from RNA using iRepertoire nested multiplex PCR. MiXCR, applied by TCRdb to the multiplex PCR reads, yields one record per CDR3 protein. The data show fewer than 200,000 distinct CDR3 sequences, more than 35% seen once. Source material: glioma tissue, nonneoplastic brain tissue, or PBMCs (not recorded which). The receptors were gathered from a human donor with low-grade glioma or glioblastoma, undergoing nonglioma brain surgery, or in good health (not recorded which).

V and J are TRBV6-6 and TRBJ1-1; D is unclear. V lost 9 bases to trimming and J lost 5 bases, with 16 bases between them. Germline V CDR1 and CDR2: MNHNY, SVGAGI (reference sequence). The length of the CDR3 is 13 residues. CDR3 sequence (DNA): TGTGCCAGTAGTATCCTGGAGAAAACTGAAGCTTTCTTT. Translation gives CASSILEKTEAFF.

This clonotype appeared once. This rearrangement joins TRBV5-1 to TRBJ2-1; 8 bases agree with TRBD2. This CDR3 spans 16 amino acids. Germline trimming cut 1 base from V and 2 bases from J; bases unmatched to any gene: 5. Germline V gene sequence: CDR1 SGHRS, CDR2 YFSETQ. The CDR3 nucleotides read TGCGCCAGCAGCTTGAATCTCGGGGGGGCCTACAATGAGCAGTTCTTC. Amino acid sequence: CASSLNLGGAYNEQFF.

This clonotype showed up many times. The chain carries TRBV7-2 and TRBJ2-7; 7 bases line up with TRBD1. This CDR3 comprises 15 residues. The V and J ends lost 1 base and 4 bases, in that order; junction bases with no gene match: 7. Germline V lookup: CDR1 SGHTA, CDR2 FQGNSA. The CDR3 DNA reads as TGTGCCAGCAGCTTAGTCCCGACAGGGATGTACGAGCAGTACTTC. Protein: CASSLVPTGMYEQYF.

This clonotype was observed a few times. A much larger clonotype is one base distant, so this may be a read error. This sequence joins TRBV20-1 and TRBJ2-6; the D gene is possibly TRBD1 (5 bases). This CDR3 region has 14 residues. Between the trimmed V and J ends, which lost 4 bases and 0 bases, there was a span of 7 bases. Germline V lookup: CDR1 DFQATT, CDR2 SNEGSKA (reference sequence). CDR3 sequence: CSAKDSSGANVLTF. The CDR3 bases are TGCAGTGCTAAAGACAGCTCTGGGGCCAACGTCCTGACTTTC.

This clonotype was counted only a few times. The rearrangement links TRBV19 to TRBJ2-1; D is perhaps TRBD2 (6 bases). CDR1 and CDR2 (germline): LNHDA, SQIVND (reference sequence). There are 14 residues in the CDR3. V was trimmed by 7 bases and J by 7 bases, leaving 17 bases between them. The CDR3 protein is CASNGRRDGNEQFF. CDR3 nucleotides: TGTGCCAGTAACGGCCGGCGGGATGGGAATGAGCAGTTCTTC.

This clonotype was counted between two and nine times. The gene calls are TRBV9 and TRBJ2-6; the match to TRBD2 covers 9 bases. Germline V CDR1 and CDR2: SGDLS, YYNGEE. The CDR3 totals 18 residues. J was trimmed by 0 bases and V by 4 bases; bases with no gene match: 8. In DNA form, the CDR3 reads TGTGCCAGCAGCCCATGGCCGACTAGCGGCTCTGGGGCCAACGTCCTGACTTTC. Translation: CASSPWPTSGSGANVLTF.

This clonotype was detected a few times. V gene TRBV12-3 or TRBV12-4 combines with J gene TRBJ1-5; D remains unclear. The germline V and J ends were trimmed by 3 bases and 3 bases, with 21 bases remaining between them. The CDR3 is 18 amino acids. CDR3 sequence: CASSFSVARREANQPQHF. Written as DNA, the CDR3 is TGTGCCAGCAGTTTTAGCGTGGCCCGGAGGGAGGCCAATCAGCCCCAGCATTTT.

This clonotype was observed at least ten times. The V and J genes are TRBV28 and TRBJ2-5; D tentatively fits TRBD1 or TRBD2 (5 bases each). V dropped 4 bases and J dropped 0 bases, with 12 bases sitting between them. Per germline, CDR1 MDHEN and CDR2 SYDVKM. The CDR3 has 15 amino acids. In DNA, the CDR3 is TGTGCCAGCAGTTACCGGGACGCCTACCAAGAGACCCAGTACTTC. Its translation: CASSYRDAYQETQYF.

V usage is TRBV2 and J usage is TRBJ2-1; 8 bases match TRBD2. The CDR3 spans 16 residues. V lost 6 bases, J lost 5 bases, and 12 bases stayed unmatched. CDR1 and CDR2 (germline): SNHLY, FYNNEI. The chain's CDR3 is CASRKRSAGDHNEQFF. The DNA of the CDR3 is TGTGCCAGCAGAAAAAGGTCAGCGGGAGACCACAATGAGCAGTTCTTC.

This clonotype appeared a single time. A much larger clone differs from this one at a single base, so this may be a read error. V gene TRBV27 combines with J gene TRBJ2-1, with D perhaps matching TRBD2 (6 bases). The germline V and J ends were trimmed by 6 bases and 0 bases, with 21 bases remaining between them. The germline gives CDR1 MNHEY, CDR2 SMNVEV (reference sequence). The CDR3 runs to 18 residues. The CDR3 loop is CASRAGGGTAFSYNEQFF. The CDR3, as DNA: TGTGCCAGCAGAGCCGGAGGAGGGACGGCTTTCTCCTACAATGAGCAGTTCTTC.

To note about this clonotype: One end of the junction is discordant with germline, which a read error may explain. The chain is built from TRBV20-1 and TRBJ2-3; maybe TRBD2 (5 bases). The germline gives CDR1 DFQATT, CDR2 SNEGSKA (reference sequence). The CDR3 contains 12 residues. DNA of the CDR3: TGCAGCGCTAGCAGTTACACAGATGCGCAGTATTTT. It codes for CSASSYTDAQYF.

This clonotype was observed many times. The V and J genes are TRBV6-2 or TRBV6-3 and TRBJ2-2, with D perhaps TRBD2 (5 bases). V shed 0 bases and J shed 8 bases, with 7 bases lying between them. In germline, CDR1 is MNHEY, CDR2 SVGEGT. The CDR3 sequence is 13 residues long. The CDR3 sequence: CASSYSRGGELFF. CDR3 DNA sequence: TGTGCCAGCAGTTACTCCAGAGGGGGGGAGCTGTTTTTT.

This clonotype was observed many times. The chain joins TRBV6-6 to TRBJ1-1, with D hard to call. CDR3 size: 15 residues. Trimming cost V 0 bases and J 1 base, with 9 bases left between them. Looked up from germline, CDR1 is MNHNY and CDR2 is SVGAGI (reference sequence). This chain's CDR3 is CASSYSRNQNTEAFF. For the CDR3, the DNA is TGTGCCAGCAGTTACTCCAGGAATCAGAACACTGAAGCTTTCTTT.

This chain uses TRBV19 with TRBJ2-5; D is unresolved. Trimming left V 5 bases short and J 0 bases short, with 4 bases between. CDR1 and CDR2 from the germline V gene are LNHDA and SQIVND (reference sequence). This CDR3 region has 12 residues. For the CDR3, the DNA is TGTGCCAGTAGTTGGAACCAAGAGACCCAGTACTTC. Translation gives CASSWNQETQYF.

Concerning this clonotype itself: The junction does not match germline at one end; this may be a read error. The chain is built from TRBV2 and TRBJ1-5; D not resolved. Germline-derived CDR1 and CDR2 are SNHLY and FYNNEI. The CDR3 is 14 amino acids. The CDR3 region has the DNA TGTGCCAGCAGCGTTTGGGGAGAAAATCAGCCCAAGCATTTT. Its translation: CASSVWGENQPKHF.

This clonotype was observed at least ten times. This chain joins TRBV10-3 and TRBJ2-3; the match to TRBD2 covers 9 bases. Trimming took 6 bases from V and 2 from J; bases not matched to a gene: 3. Germline V gene lookup returns CDR1 ENHRY and CDR2 SYGVKD. CDR3 length: 14 amino acids. The DNA of the CDR3 is TGTGCCATCAGAGGACTAGCGATCACAGATACGCAGTATTTT. Translation gives CAIRGLAITDTQYF.

In its sample, this clonotype was seen a few times. The chain employs TRBV5-1 and TRBJ1-1; 7 bases match TRBD1. CDR1 and CDR2 (germline): SGHRS, YFSETQ. With V trimmed by 0 bases and J by 5 bases, 10 bases remained unmatched. The CDR3 sequence is 16 residues long. The CDR3 sequence: CASSLAGGGVWTEAFF. CDR3 DNA sequence: TGCGCCAGCAGCTTGGCCGGAGGGGGCGTCTGGACTGAAGCTTTCTTT.